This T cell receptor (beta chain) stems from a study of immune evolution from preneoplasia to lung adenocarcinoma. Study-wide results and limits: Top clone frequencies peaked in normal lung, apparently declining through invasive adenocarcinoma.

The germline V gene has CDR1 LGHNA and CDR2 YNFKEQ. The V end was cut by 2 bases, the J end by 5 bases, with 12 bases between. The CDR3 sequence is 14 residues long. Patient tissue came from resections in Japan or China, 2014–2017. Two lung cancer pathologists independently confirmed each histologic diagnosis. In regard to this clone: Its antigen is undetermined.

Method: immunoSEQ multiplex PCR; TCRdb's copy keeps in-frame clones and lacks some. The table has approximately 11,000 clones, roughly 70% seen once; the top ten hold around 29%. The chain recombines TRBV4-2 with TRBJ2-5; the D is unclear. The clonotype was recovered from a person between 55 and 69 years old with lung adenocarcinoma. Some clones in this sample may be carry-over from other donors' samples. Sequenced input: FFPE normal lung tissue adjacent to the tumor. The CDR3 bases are TGTGCCAGCAGCCAAAGACATCGCGGCGAGACCCAGTACTTC. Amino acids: CASSQRHRGETQYF.